A single sample gave rise to the 32 T cell receptor beta chains below, sequenced in a study of lymphopenia after photon versus proton radiotherapy. The method was immunoSEQ multiplex PCR; TCRdb's version includes in-frame clones alone and lacks a portion of them. The top ten hold around 30% of the sample, which has tens of thousands of clones, around 83% seen once. The source material was peripheral blood, sampled from a patient treated with photon-based radiotherapy. The receptors were sampled from a man aged 45 to 65 with gastric cancer.

On this clone itself: One end of the junction does not line up with germline, which may come from a read error. This sequence joins TRBV25-1 and TRBJ2-2, with D maybe TRBD2 (5 bases). Germline assignment: CDR1 MGHDK and CDR2 SYGVNS. The CDR3 is 14 amino acids. The CDR3 DNA is TGTGCCAGCAGTGAATTTACCGAACACCGGGGAGCTGTTTTT. Translation gives CASSEFTEHRGAVF.

This chain uses TRBV7-9 with TRBJ2-3; 11 bases line up with TRBD2. Germline V gene lookup returns CDR1 SEHNR and CDR2 FQNEAQ (reference sequence). CDR3 length: 15 residues. V was clipped by 4 bases and J by 5 bases; unmatched bases: 5. The CDR3, as DNA: TGTGCCAGCAGCTCCACTAGCGGGAGAGGAGATACGCAGTATTTT. Its protein is CASSSTSGRGDTQYF.

The chain links TRBV4-3 to TRBJ1-3; D may be TRBD1 (6 bases). The V and J ends lost 0 bases and 1 base respectively, with 22 bases between them. The CDR3 runs to 20 residues. From germline, CDR1 is LGHNA and CDR2 YSLEER. CDR3 region: CASSQDVGSGARPSGNTIYF. The CDR3 DNA sequence: TGCGCCAGCAGCCAAGATGTGGGGTCGGGGGCCCGGCCTTCTGGAAACACCATATATTTT.

The chain employs TRBV11-2 and TRBJ1-3, with D unclear. V lost 0 bases, J lost 0 bases, and 6 bases lay in between. This CDR3 has 15 residues. The germline gives CDR1 SGHAT, CDR2 FQNNGV. The CDR3 here is CASSLEHSSGNTIYF. In nucleotides, the CDR3 is TGTGCCAGCAGCTTAGAACACTCCTCTGGAAACACCATATATTTT. Using reference TRBV11-2 and TRBJ1-3 for the parts outside the CDR3, the full variable domain is EAGVAQSPRYKIIEKRQSVAFWCNPISGHATLYWYQQILGQGPKLLIQFQNNGVVDDSQLPKDRFSAERLKGVDSTLKIQPAKLEDSAVYLCASSLEHSSGNTIYFGEGSWLTVV.

The chain uses TRBV15 and TRBJ2-5; D is unresolved. With 3 bases removed from V and 5 bases from J, the gap between germline ends came to 16 bases. The CDR3 covers 15 residues. From germline, CDR1 is LNHNV and CDR2 YYDKDF (reference sequence). The CDR3 DNA is TGTGCCACCAGCAGGCCTGCTAGTGCCCGGGAGACCCAGTACTTC. Its translation is CATSRPASARETQYF. The full variable domain, completed using reference TRBV15 and TRBJ2-5, is DAMVIQNPRYQVTQFGKPVTLSCSQTLNHNVMYWYQQKSSQAPKLLFHYYDKDFNNEADTPDNFQSRRPNTSFCFLDIRSPGLGDTAMYLCATSRPASARETQYFGPGTRLLVL.

This chain uses TRBV19 with TRBJ2-5, with D perhaps TRBD1 (5 bases). Germline loops: CDR1 LNHDA, CDR2 SQIVND (reference sequence). The CDR3 loop spans 12 amino acids. The germline V and J ends were trimmed by 5 bases and 4 bases, with 8 bases remaining between them. CDR3 nucleotides: TGTGCCAGTAGTTTTAGGGGAGAGACCCAGTACTTC. The encoded protein is CASSFRGETQYF.

This sequence joins TRBV6-5 and TRBJ1-1, with D unclear. Germline V CDR1 and CDR2: MNHEY, SVGAGI. The V end lost 6 bases, the J end lost 1 base, and 15 bases lay between the germline ends. The CDR3 has 15 amino acids. The CDR3 DNA reads as TGTGCCAGCAGCAGAGCCCGGGCGGAGAACACTGAAGCTTTCTTT. Protein product: CASSRARAENTEAFF.

This clone was observed a handful of times. The chain recombines TRBV2 with TRBJ2-1, with 8 positions matching TRBD2. Germline V gene lookup returns CDR1 SNHLY and CDR2 FYNNEI. J gave up 8 bases and V 6 bases, and 12 bases lay outside the gene matches. This CDR3 has 15 amino acids. Written as DNA, the CDR3 is TGTGCCAGCAGCCCCCCCCGCGGGAGGACCTATGAGCAGTTCTTC. It specifies CASSPPRGRTYEQFF.

This clone was observed at least ten times. This chain links TRBV15 with TRBJ2-7, with D perhaps given as TRBD1 or TRBD2 (6 bases each). This CDR3 comprises 15 residues. CDR1 and CDR2 (germline): LNHNV, YYDKDF (reference sequence). Trimming cost V 4 bases and J 3 bases, with 16 bases left between them. DNA for the CDR3: TGTGCCACCAGCATGGGGGGCGGGAAAAACTACGAGCAGTACTTC. Translation gives CATSMGGGKNYEQYF.

Only one count was recorded for this clone. V usage is TRBV7-2 and J usage is TRBJ2-5; D not certain. Germline CDR1 is SGHTA and CDR2 is FQGNSA. V lost 5 bases and J lost 5, with 12 bases in between. The CDR3 has 13 amino acids. The CDR3 DNA reads TGTGCCAGCAGCCAGGAGTTTCGGGAGACCCAGTACTTC. Its translation is CASSQEFRETQYF.

The chain employs TRBV5-6 and TRBJ2-3; D could derive from TRBD1 or TRBD2 (7 bases each). Trimming cost V 1 base and J 3 bases, with 9 bases left between them. This CDR3 comprises 14 residues. Germline CDR1 and CDR2: SGHDT and YYEEEE. The CDR3 DNA is TGTGCCAGCAGCTTGCAGGGGGGGACAGATACGCAGTATTTT. Protein: CASSLQGGTDTQYF.

The chain couples TRBV7-9 to TRBJ2-1; D is possibly TRBD1 or TRBD2 (5 bases each). The CDR3 consists of 17 residues. The germline gives CDR1 SEHNR, CDR2 FQNEAQ (reference sequence). Trimming removed 5 bases from V and 0 bases from J, with 17 bases in between. The CDR3 loop reads CASSRPMGRSSYNEQFF. CDR3 DNA: TGTGCCAGCAGCCGCCCTATGGGACGGAGCTCCTACAATGAGCAGTTCTTC. The full variable domain, its missing parts supplied by reference TRBV7-9 and TRBJ2-1, is DTGVSQNPRHKITKRGQNVTFRCDPISEHNRLYWYRQTLGQGPEFLTYFQNEAQLEKSRLLSDRFSAERPKGSFSTLEIQRTEQGDSAMYLCASSRPMGRSSYNEQFFGPGTRLTVL.

This clone appeared a few times. V and J are TRBV6-5 and TRBJ2-7; 11 bases are shared with TRBD2. Germline values: CDR1 MNHEY, CDR2 SVGAGI. J was trimmed by 2 bases and V by 2 bases; bases with no gene match: 5. The CDR3 is 16 amino acids. DNA for the CDR3: TGTGCCAGCAGTTACGGTCTGACTAGCGGGACCTACGAGCAGTACTTC. Residues: CASSYGLTSGTYEQYF.

The rearrangement uses TRBV7-8 and TRBJ2-7; D gene uncertain. Per germline, CDR1 SGHVS and CDR2 FQNEAQ. Trimming shortened V by 5 bases and J by 2 bases, and 4 bases separated the two germline ends. The CDR3 has 11 residues. The CDR3, as DNA: TGTGCCAGCAGCCCGACCTACGAGCAGTACTTC. Translating gives CASSPTYEQYF.

This sequence joins TRBV15 and TRBJ2-2; no clear D gene. The CDR3 is 12 amino acids. V lost 1 base to trimming and J lost 7 bases, with 4 bases between them. Germline V gene lookup returns CDR1 LNHNV and CDR2 YYDKDF (reference sequence). CDR3 DNA sequence: TGTGCCACCAGCAGAGGCCTCGGGGAGCTGTTTTTT. Its protein is CATSRGLGELFF.

Only one count was recorded for this clone. V is TRBV19 and J is TRBJ1-1; D not certain. The germline V gene has CDR1 LNHDA and CDR2 SQIVND (reference sequence). The V end was cut by 5 bases, the J end by 2 bases, with 18 bases between. The CDR3 spans 16 residues. CDR3 residues: CASSPSPADSNTEAFF. The DNA for the CDR3 is TGTGCCAGTAGTCCCTCCCCGGCAGATTCAAACACTGAAGCTTTCTTT.

The chain uses TRBV11-2 and TRBJ2-7; a weak D match, TRBD2 (6 bases). This CDR3 has 14 residues. Germline values: CDR1 SGHAT, CDR2 FQNNGV. V was shortened by 5 bases and J by 2 bases, with 13 bases between the two germline ends. CDR3 nucleotide sequence: TGTGCCAGCAGCACACCTCGGACTACCTACGAGCAGTACTTC. This sequence encodes CASSTPRTTYEQYF. The full variable domain, its missing parts supplied by reference TRBV11-2 and TRBJ2-7, is EAGVAQSPRYKIIEKRQSVAFWCNPISGHATLYWYQQILGQGPKLLIQFQNNGVVDDSQLPKDRFSAERLKGVDSTLKIQPAKLEDSAVYLCASSTPRTTYEQYFGPGTRLTVT.

The rearrangement joins TRBV7-8 to TRBJ1-1; D might be TRBD1 (6 bases). Trimming shortened V by 8 bases and J by 1 base, and 14 bases separated the two germline ends. The CDR3 sequence is 14 residues long. Per germline, CDR1 SGHVS and CDR2 FQNEAQ. CDR3 DNA: TGTGCCAGCGGGGTTGACAGGCAGAACACTGAAGCTTTCTTT. This encodes CASGVDRQNTEAFF.

This chain connects TRBV2 to TRBJ1-1; D is possibly TRBD1 (6 bases). Trimming took off 7 bases at V and 1 base at J, with 13 bases between the two ends. The CDR3 is 14 residues long. Germline V gives CDR1 SNHLY, CDR2 FYNNEI. The CDR3 sequence is CASTPGHSNTEAFF. The CDR3 DNA sequence: TGTGCCAGCACCCCGGGACACTCGAACACTGAAGCTTTCTTT.

The chain combines TRBV6-1 with TRBJ2-7, with D possibly matching TRBD2 (6 bases). The CDR3 totals 13 residues. CDR1 is MNHNS, CDR2 SASEGT, per germline. V was shortened by 6 bases and J by 0 bases, with 9 bases between the two germline ends. The CDR3 here is CASREGASYEQYF. The CDR3 region has the DNA TGTGCCAGCAGGGAGGGAGCCTCCTACGAGCAGTACTTC.

This CDR3 reads CAWSVLWYNQDEGNSPLHF. CDR3 bases: TGTGCCTGGAGTGTACTTTGGTACAACCAAGATGAGGGTAATTCACCCCTCCACTTT. The gene calls are TRBV30 and TRBJ1-6; D is unresolved. The ends were cut back, 0 bases at V and 6 bases at J, with 24 bases in the middle. The germline CDR1 and CDR2 sequences are GTSNPN and SVGIG (reference sequence). The CDR3 sequence is 19 residues long.

The CDR3 region has the DNA TGTGCCAGCAGCTCTACCGGGACCGCCAACACTGAAGCTTTCTTT. Amino acid sequence: CASSSTGTANTEAFF. V usage is TRBV9 and J usage is TRBJ1-1; D perhaps matches TRBD1 (5 bases). V shed 4 bases and J shed 2 bases, with 15 bases lying between them. This CDR3 comprises 15 residues. From germline, CDR1 is SGDLS and CDR2 YYNGEE.

The J gene is TRBJ1-5, the V gene TRBV6-1; D is possibly TRBD1 (5 bases). This CDR3 spans 16 amino acids. Per germline, CDR1 MNHNS and CDR2 SASEGT. V gave up 1 base and J gave up 2 bases, with 12 bases separating them. The CDR3 sequence is CASSEGGSGRNQPQHF. The CDR3 DNA sequence: TGTGCCAGCAGTGAAGGGGGGTCGGGGCGCAATCAGCCCCAGCATTTT.

The V and J genes are TRBV28 and TRBJ2-3, with TRBD2 identical over 9 bases. J gave up 3 bases and V 3 bases, and 1 base lay outside the gene matches. Germline CDR1 reads MDHEN; CDR2 reads SYDVKM. The CDR3 runs to 14 residues. The CDR3 DNA sequence: TGTGCCAGCAGTTTCCTAGCGGGGACAGATACGCAGTATTTT. The encoded protein is CASSFLAGTDTQYF.

The chain carries TRBV5-4 and TRBJ2-1; 15 bases are a match to TRBD2. V was clipped by 4 bases and J by 7 bases; unmatched bases: 6. CDR1 and CDR2 (germline): SGHNT, YYREEE (reference sequence). The CDR3 sequence is 16 residues long. DNA of the CDR3: TGTGCCAGCAGCCGAGGGACTAGCGGGAGGTATAATGAGCAGTTCTTC. This encodes CASSRGTSGRYNEQFF. The variable domain in full, completed from reference TRBV5-4 and TRBJ2-1, reads ETGVTQSPTHLIKTRGQQVTLRCSSQSGHNTVSWYQQALGQGPQFIFQYYREEENGRGNFPPRFSGLQFPNYSSELNVNALELDDSALYLCASSRGTSGRYNEQFFGPGTRLTVL.

The V and J genes are TRBV10-2 and TRBJ2-1; 12 bases agree with TRBD2. The CDR3 runs to 15 residues. Losses at the gene ends were 6 bases for V and 4 bases for J; bases not matched to a gene: 4. Germline assignment: CDR1 WSHSY and CDR2 SAAADI. CDR3 sequence: CASSRLAGDYNEQFF. CDR3 nucleotides: TGCGCCAGCAGCAGACTAGCGGGAGATTACAATGAGCAGTTCTTC.

The J gene is TRBJ2-7, the V gene TRBV5-1; D uncertain. With 1 base removed from V and 5 bases from J, the gap between germline ends came to 10 bases. Germline-derived CDR1 and CDR2 are SGHRS and YFSETQ. The CDR3 sequence is 13 residues long. The CDR3 here is CASSLHYDDEQYF. The CDR3 bases are TGCGCCAGCAGCTTGCACTACGACGACGAGCAGTACTTC.

Only a few counts were recorded for this clone. The chain joins TRBV20-1 to TRBJ1-2, with D unclear. Trimming left V 3 bases short and J 5 bases short, with 7 bases between. Germline V gene lookup returns CDR1 DFQATT and CDR2 SNEGSKA (reference sequence). This CDR3 comprises 11 residues. CDR3 DNA sequence: TGCAGTGCTAGTGTAGGGTATGGCTACACCTTC. Amino acids: CSASVGYGYTF.

This clone was observed a handful of times. The genes are TRBV19 and TRBJ1-2; 8 bases line up with TRBD1. The CDR3 contains 15 residues. V gave up 2 bases and J gave up 7 bases; unmatched junction bases: 9. Germline loops: CDR1 LNHDA, CDR2 SQIVND (reference sequence). Here the CDR3 DNA reads TGTGCCAGTAGTATATCCCCCCAGGGGGCGGCTGGCTACACCTTC. This encodes CASSISPQGAAGYTF.

The chain carries TRBV4-1 and TRBJ1-1; D uncertain. V gave up 2 bases and J gave up 4 bases, with 14 bases separating them. The germline CDR1 and CDR2 sequences are MGHRA and YSYEKL. The CDR3 is made up of 15 amino acids. The CDR3 here is CASSQLPRGSTEAFF. In DNA, the CDR3 is TGCGCCAGCAGCCAATTGCCGCGAGGCAGCACTGAAGCTTTCTTT.

The J gene is TRBJ2-2, the V gene TRBV7-6; TRBD2 is a possible D gene (6 bases). The germline gives CDR1 SGHVS, CDR2 FNYEAQ. Deletions cut 2 bases from V and 5 bases from J, with 15 bases between. The CDR3 runs 16 residues. The CDR3 is CASSLSPGELTGELFF. CDR3 coding DNA: TGTGCCAGCAGCTTATCACCGGGAGAGTTAACCGGGGAGCTGTTTTTT.

The gene calls are TRBV18 and TRBJ2-3; D uncertain. Germline CDR1 and CDR2: KGHSH and LQKENI. The CDR3 covers 16 residues. V lost 4 bases, J lost 0 bases, and 14 bases lay in between. CDR3 nucleotide sequence: TGTGCCAGCTCACGGGCCAGCCCGACTAGCACAGATACGCAGTATTTT. As protein: CASSRASPTSTDTQYF. Full variable domain (missing parts from reference TRBV18 and TRBJ2-3): NAGVMQNPRHLVRRRGQEARLRCSPMKGHSHVYWYRQLPEEGLKFMVYLQKENIIDESGMPKERFSAEFPKEGPSILRIQQVVRGDSAAYFCASSRASPTSTDTQYFGPGTRLTVL.